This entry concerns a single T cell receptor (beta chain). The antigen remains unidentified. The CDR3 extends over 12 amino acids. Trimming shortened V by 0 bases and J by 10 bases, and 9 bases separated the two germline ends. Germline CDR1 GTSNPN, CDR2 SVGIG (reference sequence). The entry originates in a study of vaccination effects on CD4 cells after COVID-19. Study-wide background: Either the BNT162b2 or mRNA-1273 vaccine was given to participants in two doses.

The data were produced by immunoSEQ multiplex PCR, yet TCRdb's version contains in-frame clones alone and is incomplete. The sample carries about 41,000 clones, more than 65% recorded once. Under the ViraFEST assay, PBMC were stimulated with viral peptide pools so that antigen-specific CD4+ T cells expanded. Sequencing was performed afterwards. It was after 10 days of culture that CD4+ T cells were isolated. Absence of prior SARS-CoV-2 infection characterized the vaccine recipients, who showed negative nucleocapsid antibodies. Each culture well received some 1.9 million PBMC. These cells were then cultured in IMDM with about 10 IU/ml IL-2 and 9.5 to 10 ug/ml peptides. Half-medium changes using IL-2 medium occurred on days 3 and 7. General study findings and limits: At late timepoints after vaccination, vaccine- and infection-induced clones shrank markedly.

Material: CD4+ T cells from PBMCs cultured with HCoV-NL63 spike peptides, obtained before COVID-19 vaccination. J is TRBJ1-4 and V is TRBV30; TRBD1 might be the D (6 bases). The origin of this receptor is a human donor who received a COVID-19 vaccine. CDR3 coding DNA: TGTGCCTGGAGTGTTACAGGGTCAAAACTGTTTTTT. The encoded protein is CAWSVTGSKLFF.